Shown below are 9 T cell receptor beta chains from a single sample sequenced in a study of blood T cell repertoires in COVID-19 (dated by TCRdb to the early 2020s). Library preparation employed the immunoSEQ multiplex PCR assay. TCRdb re-hosts the immuneACCESS table, in-frame sequences only. Its copies lack some clones; in the studies checked, an unresolved V gene accounts for under half of them, and the cause for the rest is not known. For this sample there are 75,000 to 100,000 clones; about 83% appear just once. Around 27% of the sample is held by the ten biggest clonotypes. The specimen was peripheral blood. These receptors were taken from an elderly woman with acute or convalescent COVID-19.

This chain joins TRBV28 and TRBJ2-2, with D perhaps matching TRBD1 (5 bases). This CDR3 contains 17 residues. Germline-derived CDR1 and CDR2 are MDHEN and SYDVKM. V gave up 1 base and J gave up 2 bases, with 14 bases separating them. The CDR3 is CASSLLVSGYNTGELFF. As DNA, the CDR3 is TGTGCCAGCAGTTTATTAGTTTCAGGGTACAACACCGGGGAGCTGTTTTTT.

The chain joins TRBV5-1 to TRBJ2-3; 10 bases are shared with TRBD1. Unmatched junction bases numbered 8, after V lost 4 bases and J lost 3 bases. The CDR3 extends over 16 amino acids. Germline-derived CDR1 and CDR2 are SGHRS and YFSETQ. For the CDR3, the DNA is TGCGCCAGCAGCCGGATCCGACAGGGGGCTACAGATACGCAGTATTTT. Translating it yields CASSRIRQGATDTQYF.

The chain combines TRBV28 with TRBJ1-5; D remains unclear. Germline V gene data show CDR1 as MDHEN and CDR2 as SYDVKM. The CDR3 runs to 15 residues. The V end lost 8 bases, the J end lost 3 bases, and 17 bases lay between the germline ends. The CDR3 sequence: CASAPGAASNQPQHF. CDR3 sequence (DNA): TGTGCCAGCGCCCCTGGAGCAGCTTCCAATCAGCCCCAGCATTTT.

The V gene is TRBV15, the J gene TRBJ1-4; D is perhaps TRBD1 (6 bases). Germline-derived CDR1 and CDR2 are LNHNV and YYDKDF (reference sequence). CDR3 length: 14 residues. The V and J ends lost 7 bases and 3 bases respectively, with 12 bases between them. CDR3 bases: TGTGCCACCAACTTACAGGGCTCTAATGAAAAACTGTTTTTT. Encoded protein: CATNLQGSNEKLFF.

The chain has TRBV7-2 and TRBJ1-5; D is ambiguous. The V end was cut by 1 base, the J end by 5 bases, with 9 bases between. The CDR3 is 14 amino acids. CDR1 and CDR2 from the germline V gene are SGHTA and FQGNSA. The CDR3 loop reads CASSLVRADQPQHF. As DNA, the CDR3 is TGTGCCAGCAGCTTAGTGAGGGCCGATCAGCCCCAGCATTTT.

This chain connects TRBV6-5 to TRBJ1-5; D remains unclear. The germline V gene encodes CDR1 MNHEY and CDR2 SVGAGI. Trimming took off 7 bases at V and 4 bases at J, with 17 bases between the two ends. CDR3 size: 15 residues. CDR3 nucleotide sequence: TGTGCCAGCACCCCGCACCGTCTAGCTAATCAGCCCCAGCATTTT. Translation gives CASTPHRLANQPQHF.

This chain uses TRBV11-1 with TRBJ2-7; D perhaps matches TRBD1 (6 bases). V lost 5 bases to trimming and J lost 5 bases, with 10 bases between them. CDR3 length: 12 amino acids. From germline, CDR1 is SGHAT and CDR2 FQDESV (reference sequence). In DNA form, the CDR3 reads TGTGCCAGCAGCGTAGACAGGCACGAGCAGTACTTC. Translated: CASSVDRHEQYF.

The chain employs TRBV7-3 and TRBJ2-7, with D maybe TRBD2 (6 bases). The V end lost 1 base, the J end lost 4 bases, and 20 bases lay between the germline ends. The germline CDR1 and CDR2 sequences are SGHTA and FQGTGA. The CDR3 sequence is 17 residues long. DNA of the CDR3: TGTGCCAGCAGCTTAAAGGTTAGCGGTGCTTCTACGTACGAGCAGTACTTC. Protein sequence: CASSLKVSGASTYEQYF.

Only one count was recorded for this clone. V and J are TRBV19 and TRBJ2-1, with 9 bases fitting TRBD2. Germline CDR1 LNHDA, CDR2 SQIVND (reference sequence). Trimming removed 4 bases from V and 4 bases from J; junction bases left unmatched: 14. The CDR3 contains 18 residues. The chain's CDR3 is CASSKRAGGTDTYNEQFF. In nucleotides, the CDR3 is TGTGCCAGTAGTAAACGAGCGGGAGGAACTGATACATACAATGAGCAGTTCTTC.